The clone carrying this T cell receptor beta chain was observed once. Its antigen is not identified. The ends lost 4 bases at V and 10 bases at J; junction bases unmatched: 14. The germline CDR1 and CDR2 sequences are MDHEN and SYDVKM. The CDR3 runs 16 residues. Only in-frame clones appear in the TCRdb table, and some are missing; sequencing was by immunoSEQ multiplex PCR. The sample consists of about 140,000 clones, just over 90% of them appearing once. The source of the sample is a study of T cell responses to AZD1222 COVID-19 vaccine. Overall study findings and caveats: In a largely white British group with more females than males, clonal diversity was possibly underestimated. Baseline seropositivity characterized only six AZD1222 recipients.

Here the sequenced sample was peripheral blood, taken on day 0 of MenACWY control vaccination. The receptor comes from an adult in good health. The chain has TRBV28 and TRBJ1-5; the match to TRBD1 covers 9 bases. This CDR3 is CASSSHGDRGKFPQHF. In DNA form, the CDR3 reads TGTGCCAGCAGTTCCCACGGAGACAGGGGGAAATTCCCCCAGCATTTT.